This TCR beta chain was documented in a study of T cell changes during pregnancy in multiple sclerosis. Libraries were prepared by immunoSEQ multiplex PCR; TCRdb keeps only in-frame clonotypes and omits some of them. The table shows roughly 38,000 clones, with around 90% occurring only once. The origin of this receptor is a female donor in good health, enrolled as a control in a pregnancy study. The specimen was CD4+ T cells from peripheral blood mononuclear cells, collected in the second trimester of pregnancy.

CDR3 coding DNA: TGTGCCAGCTTGGGGGACAGGGGCTACGAGCAGTACTTC. This translates into CASLGDRGYEQYF. V usage is TRBV7-9 and J usage is TRBJ2-7; 10 bases are shared with TRBD1. The CDR3 has 13 amino acids. V lost 8 bases, J lost 3 bases, and 4 bases stayed unmatched. Germline CDR1 is SEHNR and CDR2 is FQNEAQ (reference sequence). The entire variable domain, with the rest obtained from reference TRBV7-9 and TRBJ2-7, is as follows: DTGVSQNPRHKITKRGQNVTFRCDPISEHNRLYWYRQTLGQGPEFLTYFQNEAQLEKSRLLSDRFSAERPKGSFSTLEIQRTEQGDSAMYLCASLGDRGYEQYFGPGTRLTVT.